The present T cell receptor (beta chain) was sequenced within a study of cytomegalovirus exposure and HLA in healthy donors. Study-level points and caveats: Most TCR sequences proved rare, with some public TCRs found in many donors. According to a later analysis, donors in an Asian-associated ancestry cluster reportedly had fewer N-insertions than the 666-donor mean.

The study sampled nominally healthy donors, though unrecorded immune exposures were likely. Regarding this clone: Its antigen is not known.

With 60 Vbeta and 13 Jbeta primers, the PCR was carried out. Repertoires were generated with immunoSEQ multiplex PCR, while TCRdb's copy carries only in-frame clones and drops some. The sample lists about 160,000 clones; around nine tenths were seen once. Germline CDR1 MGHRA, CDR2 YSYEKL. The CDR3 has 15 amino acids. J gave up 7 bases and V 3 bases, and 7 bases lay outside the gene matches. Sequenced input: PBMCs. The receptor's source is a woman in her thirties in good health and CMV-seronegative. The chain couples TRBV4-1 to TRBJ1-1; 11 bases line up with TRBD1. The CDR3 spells CASSQAGQGAGEAFF. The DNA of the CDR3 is TGCGCCAGCAGCCAGGCCGGACAGGGGGCAGGTGAAGCTTTCTTT.